This T cell receptor beta chain emerged from a study of CD8 T cells in Susac syndrome. The authors reverse transcribed about 0.5 to 1 ug RNA with random hexamers. Amplification of TCR beta CDR3 across 54 Vbeta and 13 Jbeta was performed with immunoSEQ multiplex PCR. TCRdb fed the immunoSEQ multiplex PCR reads into MiXCR, producing one record per CDR3 protein. The table lists around 200,000 distinct CDR3 sequences, approximately 95% of them singletons. CDR3 length equals 16 residues. Germline trimming cut 1 base from V and 10 bases from J; bases unmatched to any gene: 11. CDR1 and CDR2 from the germline V gene are SGHTA and FQGNSA. Sequencing of TCR beta, carried out with a high-throughput approach, was applied to CD8+ and CD4+ T cells from the blood.

The receptor was isolated from a human donor in good health. The sequenced sample consisted of CD4+ T cells from PBMCs. V gene TRBV7-2 combines with J gene TRBJ2-3; the match to TRBD2 covers 10 bases. CDR3 DNA sequence: TGTGCCAGCAGCTTAGAGTCTAGCGGGGGTCTCTCAGCGCAGTATTTT. Its protein is CASSLESSGGLSAQYF. Combining the CDR3 with reference TRBV7-2 and TRBJ2-3 gives the whole variable domain GAGVSQSPSNKVTEKGKDVELRCDPISGHTALYWYRQSLGQGLEFLIYFQGNSAPDKSGLPSDRFSAERTGGSVSTLTIQRTQQEDSAVYLCASSLESSGGLSAQYFGPGTRLTVL.